This TCR beta chain was documented in a study of T cell changes during pregnancy in multiple sclerosis. Some clones are missing from TCRdb's copy, which holds only in-frame ones; the method was immunoSEQ multiplex PCR. Of 100,000 or so clones in the sample, 94% are singletons; the top ten hold about 0.9%. The CDR3 runs 14 residues. CDR1 LNHNV and CDR2 YYDKDF come from the germline V gene (reference sequence). V dropped 1 base and J dropped 4 bases, with 8 bases sitting between them. The rearrangement joins TRBV15 to TRBJ1-5, with D maybe TRBD1 (6 bases). The source material was peripheral blood, sampled before pregnancy. This sequence originates from a female donor with multiple sclerosis, enrolled in a pregnancy study. DNA for the CDR3: TGTGCCACCAGCAGAGGAACAGGGAATCAGCCCCAGCATTTT. As protein: CATSRGTGNQPQHF.